This TCR beta chain was recovered during a study of shared clonotypes between healthy human individuals. Here immunoSEQ multiplex PCR was the method, and the copy in TCRdb shows in-frame clones only, minus some. The sample holds 1,500,000 or so clones, less than 99% seen once. Germline CDR1 SGHTA, CDR2 FQGNSA. The CDR3 is 14 amino acids. The germline V and J ends were trimmed by 2 bases and 4 bases, with 11 bases remaining between them. The sequence derives from a man aged 30 to 39 in good health. The gene calls are TRBV7-2 and TRBJ1-1; the D is unclear. What was sequenced was naive CD4+ T cells sorted from blood. Regarding subset: CD45RA+ positively selected. This chain's CDR3 is CASSLRFGSTEAFF. Here the CDR3 DNA reads TGTGCCAGCAGCTTACGGTTTGGTAGCACTGAAGCTTTCTTT. Combining the CDR3 with reference TRBV7-2 and TRBJ1-1 gives the whole variable domain GAGVSQSPSNKVTEKGKDVELRCDPISGHTALYWYRQSLGQGLEFLIYFQGNSAPDKSGLPSDRFSAERTGGSVSTLTIQRTQQEDSAVYLCASSLRFGSTEAFFGQGTRLTVV.